Below, 13 T cell receptor beta chains from the same sample are listed, as sequenced in a study of cytomegalovirus exposure and HLA in healthy donors. The PCR contained 60 Vbeta and 13 Jbeta primers. The data were produced by immunoSEQ multiplex PCR, yet TCRdb's version contains in-frame clones alone and is incomplete. The sample holds 150,000 to 200,000 clones, 76% seen once. The sequenced sample was PBMCs. These receptors all stem from a woman aged 25 to 39 in good health and CMV-seropositive.

J is TRBJ1-5 and V is TRBV12-5; 9 bases map to TRBD1. The CDR3 contains 16 residues. With 3 bases clipped from V and 1 base from J, the junction kept 4 bases outside the gene matches. Germline V gene lookup returns CDR1 LGHNT and CDR2 FRNRAP. CDR3 sequence: CASGLQGAKSNQPQHF. CDR3 nucleotide sequence: TGTGCTAGTGGTTTACAGGGGGCTAAAAGCAATCAGCCCCAGCATTTT. Full variable domain (rest looked up from reference TRBV12-5 and TRBJ1-5): DARVTQTPRHKVTEMGQEVTMRCQPILGHNTVFWYRQTMMQGLELLAYFRNRAPLDDSGMPKDRFSAEMPDATLATLKIQPSEPRDSAVYFCASGLQGAKSNQPQHFGDGTRLSIL.

The V gene is TRBV30, the J gene TRBJ1-4, with 8 bases matching TRBD1. This CDR3 has 15 amino acids. Germline V gives CDR1 GTSNPN, CDR2 SVGIG (reference sequence). The trim removed 3 bases at V and 10 bases at J, leaving 13 bases unmatched. CDR3 coding DNA: TGTGCCTGGAGGGATGGACAGGGCATGGGGTTAAAACTGTTTTTT. It is translated as CAWRDGQGMGLKLFF.

This chain connects TRBV4-1 to TRBJ1-1, with D perhaps matching TRBD1 (5 bases). CDR1 MGHRA and CDR2 YSYEKL come from the germline V gene. V lost 4 bases and J 0 bases, leaving 18 bases between the germline ends. This CDR3 is built from 17 residues. The CDR3 nucleotides are TGCGCCAGCAGCCGGATTGGGGGGATTCGCGTGAACACTGAAGCTTTCTTT. Its protein is CASSRIGGIRVNTEAFF.

The gene calls are TRBV28 and TRBJ2-4; no definite D call. The CDR3 runs 14 residues. Trimming removed 3 bases from V and 0 bases from J, with 6 bases in between. Germline V gives CDR1 MDHEN, CDR2 SYDVKM. CDR3 nucleotides: TGTGCCAGCAGTTTTACAATAGCCAAAAACATTCAGTACTTC. This sequence encodes CASSFTIAKNIQYF.

The gene calls are TRBV4-3 and TRBJ2-6; D unresolved. Trimming shortened V by 3 bases and J by 0 bases, and 12 bases separated the two germline ends. The CDR3 has 17 residues. Germline V CDR1 and CDR2: LGHNA, YSLEER. CDR3 sequence reads: CASSQGRMNSGANVLTF. The CDR3 DNA reads TGCGCCAGCAGCCAGGGCAGGATGAACTCTGGGGCCAACGTCCTGACTTTC.

As to this clone: The identical CDR3 is also encoded by other nucleotide sequences in the sample. This chain joins TRBV20-1 and TRBJ2-3; tentatively, D is TRBD1 (6 bases). Germline CDR1 DFQATT, CDR2 SNEGSKA (reference sequence). CDR3 length: 11 residues. V was cut by 6 bases and J by 6 bases, with 10 bases left in between. CDR3 bases: TGCAGTGCGTCAGGGGCCGATACGCAGTATTTT. Translation gives CSASGADTQYF.

This chain uses TRBV7-9 with TRBJ1-4, with TRBD1 matching 9 bases. Germline V CDR1 and CDR2: SEHNR, FQNEAQ (reference sequence). Trimming took 8 bases from V and 6 from J; bases not matched to a gene: 7. The CDR3 has 14 amino acids. CDR3 sequence: CASGPTGGYEKLFF. CDR3 sequence (DNA): TGTGCCAGCGGCCCGACAGGGGGGTATGAAAAACTGTTTTTT.

The J gene is TRBJ1-6, the V gene TRBV7-7; maybe TRBD1 (6 bases). The CDR3 totals 14 residues. Trimming took off 5 bases at V and 10 bases at J, with 15 bases between the two ends. Germline assignment: CDR1 SSHAT and CDR2 FNYEAQ (reference sequence). This CDR3 is CASSQGLTGSPLHF. In nucleotides, the CDR3 is TGTGCCAGCAGCCAGGGGCTTACAGGGTCACCCCTCCACTTT.

The chain carries TRBV19 and TRBJ2-2; no clear D gene. Germline assignment: CDR1 LNHDA and CDR2 SQIVND (reference sequence). The CDR3 sequence is 14 residues long. Trimming cost V 0 bases and J 3 bases, with 5 bases left between them. The CDR3 protein is CASSIDRYTGELFF. CDR3 DNA sequence: TGTGCCAGTAGTATAGATCGTTACACCGGGGAGCTGTTTTTT.

This clone has just one count. The chain has TRBV12-2 and TRBJ2-7; TRBD2 is the table's D call and was not checked against the DNA. TRBV12-2 counts as a pseudogene. The CDR3 spans 16 residues. In DNA form, the CDR3 reads TGTGCAAGTCGCTTAGAGGGACTAGCGACCCTCTACGAGCAGTACTTC. Translated: CASRLEGLATLYEQYF.

The chain couples TRBV27 to TRBJ1-2, with 8 bases matching TRBD1. The germline CDR1 and CDR2 sequences are MNHEY and SMNVEV (reference sequence). V trimming: 3 bases; J trimming: 3 bases; junction bases outside the gene matches: 6. This CDR3 contains 15 residues. The CDR3 sequence is CASSFARGRDYGYTF. The CDR3 nucleotides are TGTGCCAGCAGTTTTGCCAGGGGGCGCGACTATGGCTACACCTTC.

Here the CDR3 DNA reads TGTGCCAGCAGCCACCAGGGGGCGCAAAATGAGCAGTTCTTC. Protein sequence: CASSHQGAQNEQFF. V is TRBV4-2 and J is TRBJ2-1, with TRBD1 matching 8 bases. Per germline, CDR1 LGHNA and CDR2 YNFKEQ. The CDR3 runs 14 residues. V was clipped by 3 bases and J by 7 bases; unmatched bases: 5.

DNA for the CDR3: TGTGCCAGCAGTTTATTAAATCCGCAGGGCGAGCAGTACTTC. The encoded protein is CASSLLNPQGEQYF. V and J are TRBV28 and TRBJ2-7; D might be TRBD1 (5 bases). V shed 1 base and J shed 6 bases, with 13 bases lying between them. Germline lookup yields CDR1 MDHEN and CDR2 SYDVKM. The CDR3 covers 14 residues. The entire variable domain, with the rest obtained from reference TRBV28 and TRBJ2-7, is as follows: DVKVTQSSRYLVKRTGEKVFLECVQDMDHENMFWYRQDPGLGLRLIYFSYDVKMKEKGDIPEGYSVSREKKERFSLILESASTNQTSMYLCASSLLNPQGEQYFGPGTRLTVT.